This passage covers 13 T cell receptor beta chains from one sample sequenced in a study of blood T cell repertoires in COVID-19. Produced via immunoSEQ multiplex PCR; TCRdb's table is partial and in-frame only. The table has over 75,000 clones, 88% seen once. The sample consisted of peripheral blood. Receptor source: a man between 50 and 59 years old with COVID-19, enrolled during active disease.

The chain recombines TRBV6-5 with TRBJ2-7; 7 positions match TRBD1. V was pared by 4 bases and J by 4 bases, with 10 bases of the junction left unmatched. CDR3 length: 15 amino acids. The germline V gene has CDR1 MNHEY and CDR2 SVGAGI. The CDR3: CASSSPGTAGYEQYF. The CDR3 bases are TGTGCCAGCAGTTCCCCCGGGACAGCAGGTTACGAGCAGTACTTC.

The chain links TRBV28 to TRBJ1-2, with 8 bases matching TRBD1. V lost 7 bases to trimming and J lost 13 bases; unmatched junction nucleotides: 14. The germline V gene encodes CDR1 MDHEN and CDR2 SYDVKM. This CDR3 has 13 residues. CDR3 sequence (DNA): TGTGCCAGCACCTTGGACAGGGACTATGTGACCACCTTC. Translation gives CASTLDRDYVTTF.

J is TRBJ2-5 and V is TRBV7-9; D is perhaps TRBD2 (6 bases). The CDR3 sequence is 17 residues long. Per germline, CDR1 SEHNR and CDR2 FQNEAQ (reference sequence). The ends were cut back, 4 bases at V and 1 base at J, with 19 bases in the middle. The CDR3 DNA is TGTGCCAGCAGCTCCTTGGCGGGGCTATCGACCCAAGAGACCCAGTACTTC. This codes for CASSSLAGLSTQETQYF.

The chain links TRBV15 to TRBJ1-2; D is ambiguous. CDR1 is LNHNV and CDR2 is YYDKDF in the germline V gene (reference sequence). The CDR3 contains 14 residues. V was cut by 1 base and J by 2 bases, with 8 bases left in between. CDR3 protein: CATSRVAQNYGYTF. DNA of the CDR3: TGTGCCACCAGCAGAGTTGCACAGAACTATGGCTACACCTTC.

The rearrangement links TRBV9 to TRBJ1-1; no clear D gene. Deletions cut 4 bases from V and 3 bases from J, with 16 bases between. The V gene's germline CDR1 is SGDLS and CDR2 YYNGEE. The CDR3 is made up of 15 amino acids. CDR3 region: CASSQSSGVDTEAFF. In DNA, the CDR3 is TGTGCCAGCAGCCAATCCTCAGGTGTGGACACTGAAGCTTTCTTT.

The chain couples TRBV3-1 (or the pseudogene TRBV3-2) to TRBJ1-2; no clear D. This CDR3 spans 15 amino acids. Germline lookup yields CDR1 LGHDT and CDR2 YNNKEL (reference sequence). Trimming took off 1 base at V and 7 bases at J, with 16 bases between the two ends. For the CDR3, the DNA is TGTGCCAGCAGCCAAGGGACTTCCCTCGAGGGTGGCTACACCTTC. This codes for CASSQGTSLEGGYTF.

CDR3 region: CASGQGEYEQYF. CDR3 bases: TGTGCCAGCGGTCAGGGGGAATACGAGCAGTACTTC. The V call is TRBV2, the J call TRBJ2-7, with TRBD1 identical over 7 bases. J gave up 4 bases and V 8 bases, and 5 bases lay outside the gene matches. CDR1 is SNHLY, CDR2 FYNNEI, per germline. This CDR3 contains 12 residues.

The chain couples TRBV7-9 to TRBJ1-2, with 8 bases fitting TRBD1. The CDR3 has 15 amino acids. The germline V gene has CDR1 SEHNR and CDR2 FQNEAQ (reference sequence). V was clipped by 4 bases and J by 4 bases; unmatched bases: 8. The CDR3 bases are TGTGCCAGCAGCTCGGGACAGGTCGGGAGCTATGGCTACACCTTC. It translates to CASSSGQVGSYGYTF.

The rearrangement links TRBV6-2 or TRBV6-3 to TRBJ2-7; D is perhaps TRBD1 (6 bases). CDR3 length equals 14 residues. Germline V gene sequence: CDR1 MNHEY, CDR2 SVGEGT. Trimming took off 4 bases at V and 4 bases at J, with 14 bases between the two ends. Here the CDR3 DNA reads TGTGCCAGCAGTTCGGGACATATCCTGTACGAGCAGTACTTC. It yields the protein CASSSGHILYEQYF.

The V call is TRBV25-1, the J call TRBJ1-1; D not certain. Germline V gene lookup returns CDR1 MGHDK and CDR2 SYGVNS. The ends were cut back, 8 bases at V and 2 bases at J, with 12 bases in the middle. The CDR3 has 13 amino acids. For the CDR3, the DNA is TGTGCCAGCTCCCGAGAAACCAACACTGAAGCTTTCTTT. This gives the protein CASSRETNTEAFF.

On this clone: The identical CDR3 is also encoded by other nucleotide sequences in the sample. J is TRBJ1-1 and V is TRBV19; D is possibly TRBD1 (6 bases). The V and J ends lost 6 bases and 1 base respectively, with 9 bases between them. The germline V gene encodes CDR1 LNHDA and CDR2 SQIVND (reference sequence). This CDR3 has 13 amino acids. CDR3 DNA: TGTGCCAGTAGGACAGGCGGGAACACTGAAGCTTTCTTT. As protein: CASRTGGNTEAFF.

The chain employs TRBV7-2 and TRBJ1-6; D is unresolved. Trimming took 8 bases from V and 8 from J, leaving 7 bases between them. CDR3 length: 11 amino acids. Germline loops: CDR1 SGHTA, CDR2 FQGNSA. The CDR3 region has the DNA TGTGCCAGCGGAGCCTATTCACCCCTCCACTTT. Encoded protein: CASGAYSPLHF.

The gene calls are TRBV7-8 and TRBJ2-2; tentatively, D is TRBD2 (6 bases). Germline CDR1 SGHVS, CDR2 FQNEAQ. Trimming removed 5 bases at V and 5 bases at J, with 21 bases between. The CDR3 length is 17 residues. The CDR3: CASSLAGTPLYTGELFF. The CDR3 DNA reads TGTGCCAGCAGCCTCGCGGGGACCCCACTGTATACCGGGGAGCTGTTTTTT.